The T cell receptor (beta chain) under discussion was sequenced for a study of cytomegalovirus exposure and HLA in healthy donors. On the study more broadly: Genetic ancestry analysis placed about 84% of the 398 donors that were genotyped in the Caucasian-associated cluster.

Findings and caveats of the study: In a later analysis, at a false discovery rate of 0.05, about 17,000 TCR beta sequences matched HLA alleles. Many donors shared some public TCRs, even though most TCR sequences were rare. Roughly 170 TCR beta chains were listed as cytomegalovirus-associated.

Concerning this clone: Its target is unknown.

The CDR3 runs 13 residues. V lost 4 bases, J lost 7 bases, and 5 bases stayed unmatched. Germline V CDR1 and CDR2: SNHLY, FYNNEI. The PCR was carried out with 60 Vbeta primers and 13 Jbeta primers. TCRdb's table, derived via immunoSEQ multiplex PCR, lists solely in-frame clones and lacks some. The sample lists over 120,000 clones; 65% to 90% were seen once. The sequenced material came from PBMCs. The rearrangement joins TRBV2 to TRBJ1-2, with TRBD1 identical over 8 bases. The receptor was isolated from a woman aged 30 to 39 in good health and CMV-seronegative. CDR3 bases: TGTGCCAGCAGTGTCGCAGGGGGCCTTGGCTACACCTTC. Protein sequence: CASSVAGGLGYTF.